Included here is one TCR beta chain sequence, with context. The sample comes from a study of blood T cell repertoires in COVID-19. TCRdb's table, derived via immunoSEQ multiplex PCR, lists solely in-frame clones and lacks some. Seen here are 200,000 to 300,000 clones, around 80% observed once, and the top ten hold more than 5%. This CDR3 is 17 amino acids long. V lost 7 bases to trimming and J lost 3 bases; unmatched junction nucleotides: 13. From germline, CDR1 is LNHDA and CDR2 SQIVND (reference sequence). Sequencing was carried out using peripheral blood. The genes are TRBV19 and TRBJ2-3; 10 nucleotides agree with TRBD2. This receptor was obtained from a human donor in a cohort sampled during active COVID-19. The CDR3 DNA is TGTGCCAGTACCCCGAGGAGCGGGGGGGCCGGTACAGATACGCAGTATTTT. This sequence encodes CASTPRSGGAGTDTQYF. The whole variable domain, remainder taken from reference TRBV19 and TRBJ2-3, is DGGITQSPKYLFRKEGQNVTLSCEQNLNHDAMYWYRQDPGQGLRLIYYSQIVNDFQKGDIAEGYSVSREKKESFPLTVTSAQKNPTAFYLCASTPRSGGAGTDTQYFGPGTRLTVL.